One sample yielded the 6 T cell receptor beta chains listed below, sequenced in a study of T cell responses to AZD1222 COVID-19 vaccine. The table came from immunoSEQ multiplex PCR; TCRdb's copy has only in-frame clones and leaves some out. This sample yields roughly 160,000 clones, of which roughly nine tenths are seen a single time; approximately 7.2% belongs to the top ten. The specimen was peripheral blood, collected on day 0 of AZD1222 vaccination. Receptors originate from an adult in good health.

CDR3 DNA: TGTGCCAGTAGTGAGGGACAGGGGATCTACGAGCAGTACTTC. Translating gives CASSEGQGIYEQYF. V is TRBV19 and J is TRBJ2-7, with 10 bases matching TRBD1. Germline loops: CDR1 LNHDA, CDR2 SQIVND (reference sequence). This CDR3 region has 14 residues. V lost 5 bases and J lost 3; bases outside the gene matches: 4.

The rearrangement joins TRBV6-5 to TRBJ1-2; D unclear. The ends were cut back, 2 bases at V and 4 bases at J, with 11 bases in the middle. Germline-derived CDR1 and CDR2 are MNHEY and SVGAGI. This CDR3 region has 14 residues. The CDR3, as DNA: TGTGCCAGCAGTTACCGCCGGATTCTCTATGGCTACACCTTC. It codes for CASSYRRILYGYTF.

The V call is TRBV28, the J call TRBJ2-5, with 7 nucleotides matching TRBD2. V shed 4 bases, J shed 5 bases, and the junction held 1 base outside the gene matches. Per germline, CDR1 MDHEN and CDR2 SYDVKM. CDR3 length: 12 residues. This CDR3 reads CASSWRGETQYF. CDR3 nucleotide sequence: TGTGCCAGCAGTTGGCGGGGGGAGACCCAGTACTTC.

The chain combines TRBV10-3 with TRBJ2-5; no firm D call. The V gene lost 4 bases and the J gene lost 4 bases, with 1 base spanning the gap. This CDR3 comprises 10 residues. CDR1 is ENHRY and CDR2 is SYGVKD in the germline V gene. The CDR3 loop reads CAISGETQYF. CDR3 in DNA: TGTGCCATCAGTGGAGAGACCCAGTACTTC.

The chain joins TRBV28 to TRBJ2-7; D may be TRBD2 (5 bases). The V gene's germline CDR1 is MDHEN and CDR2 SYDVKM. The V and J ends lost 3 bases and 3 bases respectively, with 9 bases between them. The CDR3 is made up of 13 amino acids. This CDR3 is CASSFSGNYEQYF. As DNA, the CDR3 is TGTGCCAGCAGTTTCTCCGGGAACTACGAGCAGTACTTC.

CDR3: CASLQRGAYEQYV. In nucleotides, the CDR3 is TGTGCCAGCCTCCAGCGGGGGGCCTACGAGCAGTACGTC. The chain has TRBV6-5 and TRBJ2-7; 9 positions match TRBD2. Germline V gives CDR1 MNHEY, CDR2 SVGAGI. The CDR3 spans 13 residues. The V gene end was trimmed by 8 bases and the J gene end by 2 bases; junction bases not matched to a gene: 4.